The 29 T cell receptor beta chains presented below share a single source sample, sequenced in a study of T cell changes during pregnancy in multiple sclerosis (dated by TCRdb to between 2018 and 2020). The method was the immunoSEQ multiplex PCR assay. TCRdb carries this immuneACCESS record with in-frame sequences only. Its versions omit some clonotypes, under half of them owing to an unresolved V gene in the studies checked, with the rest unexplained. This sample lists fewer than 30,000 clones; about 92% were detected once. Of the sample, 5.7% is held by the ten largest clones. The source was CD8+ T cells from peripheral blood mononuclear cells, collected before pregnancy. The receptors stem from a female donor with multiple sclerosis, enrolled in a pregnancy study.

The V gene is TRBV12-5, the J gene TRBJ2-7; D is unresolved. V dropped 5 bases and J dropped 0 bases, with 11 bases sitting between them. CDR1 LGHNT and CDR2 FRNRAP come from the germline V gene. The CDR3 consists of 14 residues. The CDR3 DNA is TGTGCTAGTGGTCAGTATGACTTCTCCTACGAGCAGTACTTC. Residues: CASGQYDFSYEQYF.

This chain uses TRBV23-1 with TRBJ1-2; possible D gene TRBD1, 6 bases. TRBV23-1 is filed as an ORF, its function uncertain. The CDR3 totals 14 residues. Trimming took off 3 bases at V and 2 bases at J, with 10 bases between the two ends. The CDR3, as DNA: TGCGCCAGCAGTCACGGGAGGGGGAACTATGGCTACACCTTC. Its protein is CASSHGRGNYGYTF.

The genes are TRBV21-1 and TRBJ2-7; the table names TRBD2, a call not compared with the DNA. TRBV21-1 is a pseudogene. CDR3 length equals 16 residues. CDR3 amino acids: CASSKVIVGDSYEQYF. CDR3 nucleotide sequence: TGTGCCAGCAGCAAAGTGATTGTCGGAGACTCCTACGAGCAGTACTTC.

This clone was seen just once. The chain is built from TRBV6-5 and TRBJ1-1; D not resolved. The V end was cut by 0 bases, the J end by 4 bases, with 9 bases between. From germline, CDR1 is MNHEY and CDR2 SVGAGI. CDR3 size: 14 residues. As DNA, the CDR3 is TGTGCCAGCAGTTACTCCGAGCGGGGCACTGAAGCTTTCTTT. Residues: CASSYSERGTEAFF.

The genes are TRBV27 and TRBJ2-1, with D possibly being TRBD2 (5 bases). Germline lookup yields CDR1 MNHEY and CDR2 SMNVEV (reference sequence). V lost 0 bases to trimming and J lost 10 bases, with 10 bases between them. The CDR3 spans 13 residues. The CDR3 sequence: CASSLSASGEQFF. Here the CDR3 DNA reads TGTGCCAGCAGTTTATCTGCCTCGGGGGAGCAGTTCTTC.

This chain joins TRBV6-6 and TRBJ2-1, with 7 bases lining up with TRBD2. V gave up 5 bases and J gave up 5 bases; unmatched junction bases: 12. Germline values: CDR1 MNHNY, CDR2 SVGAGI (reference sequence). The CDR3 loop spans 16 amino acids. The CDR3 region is CASSPLSGSGNNEQFF. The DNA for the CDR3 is TGTGCCAGCAGTCCCTTGAGTGGAAGCGGGAACAATGAGCAGTTCTTC.

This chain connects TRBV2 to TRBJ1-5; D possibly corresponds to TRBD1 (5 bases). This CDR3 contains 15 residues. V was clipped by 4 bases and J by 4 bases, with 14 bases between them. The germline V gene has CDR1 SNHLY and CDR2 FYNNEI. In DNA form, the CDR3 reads TGTGCCAGCAGTGCGCGGGGGGGGTTGAATCAGCCCCAGCATTTT. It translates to CASSARGGLNQPQHF. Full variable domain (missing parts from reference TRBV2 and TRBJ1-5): EPEVTQTPSHQVTQMGQEVILRCVPISNHLYFYWYRQILGQKVEFLVSFYNNEISEKSEIFDDQFSVERPDGSNFTLKIRSTKLEDSAMYFCASSARGGLNQPQHFGDGTRLSIL.

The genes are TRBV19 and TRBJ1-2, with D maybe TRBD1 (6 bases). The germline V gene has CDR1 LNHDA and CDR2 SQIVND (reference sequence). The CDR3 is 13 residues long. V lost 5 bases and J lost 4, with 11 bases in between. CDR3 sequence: CASSYQGSYGYTF. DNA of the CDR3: TGTGCCAGTAGTTATCAGGGGAGCTATGGCTACACCTTC.

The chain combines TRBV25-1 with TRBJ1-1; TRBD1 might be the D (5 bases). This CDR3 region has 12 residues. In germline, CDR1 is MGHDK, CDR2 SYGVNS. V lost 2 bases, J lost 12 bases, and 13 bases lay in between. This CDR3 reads CASSEGGTATFF. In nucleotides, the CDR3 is TGTGCCAGCAGTGAAGGGGGGACTGCCACTTTCTTT.

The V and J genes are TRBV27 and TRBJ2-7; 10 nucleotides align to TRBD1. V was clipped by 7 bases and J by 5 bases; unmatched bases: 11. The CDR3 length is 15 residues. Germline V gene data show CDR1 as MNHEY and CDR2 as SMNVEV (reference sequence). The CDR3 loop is CASISTGQGSDEQYF. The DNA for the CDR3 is TGTGCCAGCATTTCGACGGGACAGGGGTCGGACGAGCAGTACTTC.

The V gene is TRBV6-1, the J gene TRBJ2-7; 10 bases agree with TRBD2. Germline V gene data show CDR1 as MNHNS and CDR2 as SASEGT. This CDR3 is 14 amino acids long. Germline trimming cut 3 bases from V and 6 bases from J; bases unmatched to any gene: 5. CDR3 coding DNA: TGTGCCAGCAGTGACAGCGGGGGGGCTTCCGAGCAGTACTTC. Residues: CASSDSGGASEQYF.

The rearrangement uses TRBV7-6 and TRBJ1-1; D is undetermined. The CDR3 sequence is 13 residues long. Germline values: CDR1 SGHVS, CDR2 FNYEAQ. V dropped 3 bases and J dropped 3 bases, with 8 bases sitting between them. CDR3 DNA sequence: TGTGCCAGCAGCTTTGGAGGGTACACTGAAGCTTTCTTT. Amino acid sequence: CASSFGGYTEAFF.

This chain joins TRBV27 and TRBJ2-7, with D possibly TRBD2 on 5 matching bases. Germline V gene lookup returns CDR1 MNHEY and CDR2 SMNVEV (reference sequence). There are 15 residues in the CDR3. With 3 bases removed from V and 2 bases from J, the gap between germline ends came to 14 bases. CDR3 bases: TGTGCCAGCAGTTTTTCCGCGGGCCTTACCTACGAGCAGTACTTC. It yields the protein CASSFSAGLTYEQYF.

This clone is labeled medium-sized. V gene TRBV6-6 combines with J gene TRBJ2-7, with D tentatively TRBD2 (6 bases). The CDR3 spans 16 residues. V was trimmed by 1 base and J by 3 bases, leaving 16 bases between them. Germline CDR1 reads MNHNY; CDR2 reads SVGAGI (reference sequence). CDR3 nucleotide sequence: TGTGCCAGCAGTTACTATAGTCGCAGGGAGGACTACGAGCAGTACTTC. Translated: CASSYYSRREDYEQYF.

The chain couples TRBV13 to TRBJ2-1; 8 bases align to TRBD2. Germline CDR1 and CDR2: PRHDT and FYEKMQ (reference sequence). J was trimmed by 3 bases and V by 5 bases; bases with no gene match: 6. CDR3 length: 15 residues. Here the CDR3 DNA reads TGTGCCAGCAGCAATAGCGGGACCGGCTACAATGAGCAGTTCTTC. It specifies CASSNSGTGYNEQFF.

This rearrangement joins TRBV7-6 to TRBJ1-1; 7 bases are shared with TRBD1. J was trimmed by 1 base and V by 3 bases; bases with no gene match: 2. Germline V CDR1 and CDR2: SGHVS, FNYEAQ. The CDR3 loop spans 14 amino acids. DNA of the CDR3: TGTGCCAGCAGCTTGAGGGGGCGGAACACTGAAGCTTTCTTT. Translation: CASSLRGRNTEAFF.

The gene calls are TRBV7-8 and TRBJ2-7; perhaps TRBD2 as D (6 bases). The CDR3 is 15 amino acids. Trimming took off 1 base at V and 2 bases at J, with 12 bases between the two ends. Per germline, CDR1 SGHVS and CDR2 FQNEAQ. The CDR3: CASSLGGALTYEQYF. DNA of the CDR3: TGTGCCAGCAGCTTAGGCGGGGCATTGACCTACGAGCAGTACTTC.

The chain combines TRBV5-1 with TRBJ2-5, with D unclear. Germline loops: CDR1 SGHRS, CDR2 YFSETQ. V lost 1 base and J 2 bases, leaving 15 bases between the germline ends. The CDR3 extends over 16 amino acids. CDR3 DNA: TGCGCCAGCAGCTTGATTTTGGGCCCAAGTCAAGAGACCCAGTACTTC. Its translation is CASSLILGPSQETQYF.

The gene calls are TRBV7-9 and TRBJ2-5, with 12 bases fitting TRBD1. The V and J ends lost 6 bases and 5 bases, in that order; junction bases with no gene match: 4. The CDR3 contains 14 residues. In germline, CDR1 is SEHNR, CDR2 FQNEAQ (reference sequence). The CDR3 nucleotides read TGTGCCAGCAGTTGGGACAGGGGGCTGGAGACCCAGTACTTC. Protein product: CASSWDRGLETQYF. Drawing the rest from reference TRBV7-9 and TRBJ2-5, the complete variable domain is DTGVSQNPRHKITKRGQNVTFRCDPISEHNRLYWYRQTLGQGPEFLTYFQNEAQLEKSRLLSDRFSAERPKGSFSTLEIQRTEQGDSAMYLCASSWDRGLETQYFGPGTRLLVL.

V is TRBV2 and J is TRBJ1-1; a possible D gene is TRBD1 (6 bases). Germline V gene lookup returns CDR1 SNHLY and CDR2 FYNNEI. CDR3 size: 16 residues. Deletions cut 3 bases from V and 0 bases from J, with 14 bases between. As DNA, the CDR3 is TGTGCCAGCAGTGACAGGGGAAGGATTTTGAACACTGAAGCTTTCTTT. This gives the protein CASSDRGRILNTEAFF.

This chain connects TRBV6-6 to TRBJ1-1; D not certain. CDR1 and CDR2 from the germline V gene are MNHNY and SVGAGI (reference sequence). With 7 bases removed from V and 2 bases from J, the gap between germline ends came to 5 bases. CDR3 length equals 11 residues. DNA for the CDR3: TGTGCCAGCAACTTTAACACTGAAGCTTTCTTT. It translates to CASNFNTEAFF.

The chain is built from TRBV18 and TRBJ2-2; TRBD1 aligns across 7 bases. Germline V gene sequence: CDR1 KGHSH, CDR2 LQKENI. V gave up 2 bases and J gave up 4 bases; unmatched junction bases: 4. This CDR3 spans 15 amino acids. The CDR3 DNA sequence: TGTGCCAGCTCACCAAGGGACAGCCCCACCGGGGAGCTGTTTTTT. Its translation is CASSPRDSPTGELFF.

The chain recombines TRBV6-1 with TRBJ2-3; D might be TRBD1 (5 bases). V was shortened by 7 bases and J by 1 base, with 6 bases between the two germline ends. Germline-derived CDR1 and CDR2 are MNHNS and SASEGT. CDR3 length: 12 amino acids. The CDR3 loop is CASNRRTDTQYF. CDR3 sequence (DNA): TGTGCCAGCAACAGGCGCACAGATACGCAGTATTTT.

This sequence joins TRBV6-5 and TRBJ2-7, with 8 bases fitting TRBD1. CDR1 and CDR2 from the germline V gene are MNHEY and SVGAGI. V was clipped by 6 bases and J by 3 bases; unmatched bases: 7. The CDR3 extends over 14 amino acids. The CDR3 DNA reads TGTGCCAGCAGCCTCGGACAGGGAGGCTACGAGCAGTACTTC. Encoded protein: CASSLGQGGYEQYF.

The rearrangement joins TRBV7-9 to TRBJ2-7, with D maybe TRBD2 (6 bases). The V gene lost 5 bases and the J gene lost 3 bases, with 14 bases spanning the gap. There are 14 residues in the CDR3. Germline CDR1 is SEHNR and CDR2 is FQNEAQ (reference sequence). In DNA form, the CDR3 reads TGTGCCAGCAGCCCCCGGGACTTCGTCTACGAGCAGTACTTC. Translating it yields CASSPRDFVYEQYF.

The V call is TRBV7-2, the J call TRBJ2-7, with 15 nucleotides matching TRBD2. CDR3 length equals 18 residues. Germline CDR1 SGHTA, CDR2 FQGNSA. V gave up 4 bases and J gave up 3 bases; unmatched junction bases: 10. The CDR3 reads CASSSPGLAGGPGYEQYF. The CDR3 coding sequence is TGTGCCAGCAGCTCCCCAGGACTAGCGGGGGGGCCGGGCTACGAGCAGTACTTC.

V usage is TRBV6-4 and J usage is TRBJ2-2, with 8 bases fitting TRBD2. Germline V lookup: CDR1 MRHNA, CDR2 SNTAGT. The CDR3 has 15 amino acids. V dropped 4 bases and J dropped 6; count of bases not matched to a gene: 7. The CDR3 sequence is CASSVSGSSPGELFF. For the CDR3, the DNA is TGTGCCAGCAGTGTCAGCGGGAGCAGCCCCGGGGAGCTGTTTTTT.

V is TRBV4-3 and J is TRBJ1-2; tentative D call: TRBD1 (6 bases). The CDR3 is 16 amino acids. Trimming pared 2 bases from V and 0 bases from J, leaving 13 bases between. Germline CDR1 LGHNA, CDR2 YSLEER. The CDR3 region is CASSQSNRAPNYGYTF. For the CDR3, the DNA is TGCGCCAGCAGCCAATCTAACAGGGCCCCTAACTATGGCTACACCTTC.

The CDR3 bases are TGTGCCACCAGCAGGGGCCCCAACACTGAAGCTTTCTTT. This sequence encodes CATSRGPNTEAFF. The V and J genes are TRBV15 and TRBJ1-1; D is undetermined. CDR1 and CDR2 from the germline V gene are LNHNV and YYDKDF (reference sequence). The CDR3 sequence is 13 residues long. V gave up 3 bases and J gave up 2 bases, with 7 bases separating them.